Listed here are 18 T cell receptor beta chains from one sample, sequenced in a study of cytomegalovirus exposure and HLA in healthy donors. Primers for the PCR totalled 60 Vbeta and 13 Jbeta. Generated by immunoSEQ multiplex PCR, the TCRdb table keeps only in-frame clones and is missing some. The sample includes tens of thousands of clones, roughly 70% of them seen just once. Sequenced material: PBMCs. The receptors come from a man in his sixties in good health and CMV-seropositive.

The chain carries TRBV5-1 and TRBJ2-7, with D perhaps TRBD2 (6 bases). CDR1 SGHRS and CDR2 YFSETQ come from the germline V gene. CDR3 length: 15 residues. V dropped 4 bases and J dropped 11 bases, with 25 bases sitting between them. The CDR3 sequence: CASSPSAGLRTNEYF. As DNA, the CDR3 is TGCGCCAGCAGCCCCTCGGCAGGTCTTAGGACTAATGAGTACTTC.

Here the CDR3 reads CASSLGAGSDTQYF. CDR3 nucleotide sequence: TGTGCCAGCAGCTTAGGGGCAGGATCAGATACGCAGTATTTT. The V call is TRBV7-2, the J call TRBJ2-3; no clear D gene. Deletions cut 1 base from V and 4 bases from J, with 9 bases between. The V gene's germline CDR1 is SGHTA and CDR2 FQGNSA. The CDR3 totals 14 residues.

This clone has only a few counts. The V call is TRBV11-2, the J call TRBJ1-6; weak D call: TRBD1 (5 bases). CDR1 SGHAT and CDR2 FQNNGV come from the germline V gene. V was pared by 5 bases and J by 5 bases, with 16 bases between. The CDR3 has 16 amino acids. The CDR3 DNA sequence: TGTGCCAGCAGCCCCATATCGGGGGGTCATAATTCACCCCTCCACTTT. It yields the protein CASSPISGGHNSPLHF.

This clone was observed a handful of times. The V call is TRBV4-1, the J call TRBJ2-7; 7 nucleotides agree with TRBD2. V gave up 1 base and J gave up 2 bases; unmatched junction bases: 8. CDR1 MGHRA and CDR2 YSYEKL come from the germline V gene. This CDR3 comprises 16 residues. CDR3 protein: CASSQGLGTTTYEQYF. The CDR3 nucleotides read TGCGCCAGCAGCCAAGGACTAGGGACTACCACCTACGAGCAGTACTTC.

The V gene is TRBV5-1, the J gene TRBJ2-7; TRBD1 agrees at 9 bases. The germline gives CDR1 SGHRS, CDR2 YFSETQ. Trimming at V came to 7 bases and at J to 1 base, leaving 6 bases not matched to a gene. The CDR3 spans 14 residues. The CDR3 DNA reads TGCGCCAGCTACAGGGGGCGCGGGTCCTACGAGCAGTACTTC. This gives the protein CASYRGRGSYEQYF.

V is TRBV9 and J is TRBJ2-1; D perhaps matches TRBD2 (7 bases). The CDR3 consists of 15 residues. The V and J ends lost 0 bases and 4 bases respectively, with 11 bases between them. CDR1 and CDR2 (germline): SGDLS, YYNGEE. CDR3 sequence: CASSVEGGPYNEQFF. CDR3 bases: TGTGCCAGCAGCGTAGAGGGGGGGCCTTACAATGAGCAGTTCTTC.

The CDR3, as DNA: TGTGCCAGCAGCCCCTCCAGGGGGCCCAGGTTCTTC. Amino acids: CASSPSRGPRFF. V and J are TRBV9 and TRBJ2-1, with 8 bases aligning to TRBD1. J was trimmed by 15 bases and V by 4 bases; bases with no gene match: 9. Germline V gene sequence: CDR1 SGDLS, CDR2 YYNGEE. The CDR3 extends over 12 amino acids.

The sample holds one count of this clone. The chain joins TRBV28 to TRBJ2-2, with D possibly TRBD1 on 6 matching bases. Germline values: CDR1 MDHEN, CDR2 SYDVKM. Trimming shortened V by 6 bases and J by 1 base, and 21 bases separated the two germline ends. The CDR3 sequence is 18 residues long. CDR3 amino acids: CASSSSPGRGLNTGELFF. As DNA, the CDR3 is TGTGCCAGCAGCTCCTCCCCCGGCAGGGGCCTGAACACCGGGGAGCTGTTTTTT.

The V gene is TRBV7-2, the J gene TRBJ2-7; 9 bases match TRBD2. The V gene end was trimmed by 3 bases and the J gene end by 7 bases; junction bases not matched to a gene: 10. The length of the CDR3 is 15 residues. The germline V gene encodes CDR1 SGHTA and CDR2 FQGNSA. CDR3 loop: CASSLQGLAMGEQYF. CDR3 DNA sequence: TGTGCCAGCAGCTTGCAAGGACTAGCGATGGGGGAGCAGTACTTC.

The CDR3 DNA is TGCAGCGTCCTTACAGATACGCAGTATTTT. This codes for CSVLTDTQYF. The chain joins TRBV29-1 to TRBJ2-3; D gene uncertain. The CDR3 length is 10 residues. Germline CDR1 and CDR2: SQVTM and ANQGSEA. V dropped 6 bases and J dropped 3 bases, with 4 bases sitting between them.

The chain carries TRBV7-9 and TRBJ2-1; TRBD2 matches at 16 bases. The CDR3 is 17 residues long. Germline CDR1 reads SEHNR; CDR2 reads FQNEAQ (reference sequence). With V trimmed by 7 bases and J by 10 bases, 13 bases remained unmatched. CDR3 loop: CASNSPGLAGGGGEQFF. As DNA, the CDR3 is TGTGCCAGCAACAGCCCGGGACTAGCGGGAGGGGGAGGGGAGCAGTTCTTC. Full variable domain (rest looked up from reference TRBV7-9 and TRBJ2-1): DTGVSQNPRHKITKRGQNVTFRCDPISEHNRLYWYRQTLGQGPEFLTYFQNEAQLEKSRLLSDRFSAERPKGSFSTLEIQRTEQGDSAMYLCASNSPGLAGGGGEQFFGPGTRLTVL.

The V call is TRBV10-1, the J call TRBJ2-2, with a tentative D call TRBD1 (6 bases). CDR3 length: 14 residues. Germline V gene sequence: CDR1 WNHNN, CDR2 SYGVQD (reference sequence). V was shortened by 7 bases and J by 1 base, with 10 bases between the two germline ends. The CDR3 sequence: CASTGDLNTGELFF. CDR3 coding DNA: TGCGCCAGCACAGGGGACCTGAACACCGGGGAGCTGTTTTTT.

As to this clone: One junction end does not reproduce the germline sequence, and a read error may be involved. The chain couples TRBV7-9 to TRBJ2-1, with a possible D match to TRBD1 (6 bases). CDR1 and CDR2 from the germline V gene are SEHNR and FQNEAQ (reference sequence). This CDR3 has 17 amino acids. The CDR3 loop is CSSSLGVRDKQHDEQFF. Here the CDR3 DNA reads TGTTCCAGCAGCTTAGGCGTCCGGGACAAACAACACGATGAGCAGTTCTTC.

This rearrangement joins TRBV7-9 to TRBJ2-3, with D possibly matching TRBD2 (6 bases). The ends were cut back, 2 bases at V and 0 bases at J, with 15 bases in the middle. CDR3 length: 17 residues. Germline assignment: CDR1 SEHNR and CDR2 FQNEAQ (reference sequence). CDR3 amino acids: CASSLLIGGTSTDTQYF. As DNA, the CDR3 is TGTGCCAGCAGCTTACTAATTGGGGGGACTAGCACAGATACGCAGTATTTT.

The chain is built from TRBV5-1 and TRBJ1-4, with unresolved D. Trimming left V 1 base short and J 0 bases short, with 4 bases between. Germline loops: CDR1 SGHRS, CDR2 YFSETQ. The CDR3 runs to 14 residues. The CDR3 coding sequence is TGCGCCAGCAGCTTGAGCGCAACTAATGAAAAACTGTTTTTT. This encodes CASSLSATNEKLFF.

The CDR3 loop reads CASSLGQDYIAETQYF. CDR3 bases: TGTGCCAGCAGCCTAGGACAGGACTATATCGCAGAGACCCAGTACTTC. The chain is built from TRBV14 and TRBJ2-5; a possible D gene is TRBD1 (7 bases). There are 16 residues in the CDR3. CDR1 is SGHDN, CDR2 FVKESK, per germline. V dropped 4 bases and J dropped 4 bases, with 19 bases sitting between them.

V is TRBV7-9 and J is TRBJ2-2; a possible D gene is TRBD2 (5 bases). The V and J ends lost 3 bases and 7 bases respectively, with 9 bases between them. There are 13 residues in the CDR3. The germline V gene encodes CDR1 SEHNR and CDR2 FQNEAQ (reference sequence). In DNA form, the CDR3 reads TGTGCCAGCAGCTTCGGGGAAATCGGGGAGCTGTTTTTT. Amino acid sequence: CASSFGEIGELFF.

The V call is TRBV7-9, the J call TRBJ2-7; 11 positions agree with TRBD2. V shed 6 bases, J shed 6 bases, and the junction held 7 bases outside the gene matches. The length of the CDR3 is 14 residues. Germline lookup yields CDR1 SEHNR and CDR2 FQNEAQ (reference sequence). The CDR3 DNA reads TGTGCCAGCAGTTATAGCGGGGGGGCCTTCGAGCAGTACTTC. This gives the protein CASSYSGGAFEQYF.